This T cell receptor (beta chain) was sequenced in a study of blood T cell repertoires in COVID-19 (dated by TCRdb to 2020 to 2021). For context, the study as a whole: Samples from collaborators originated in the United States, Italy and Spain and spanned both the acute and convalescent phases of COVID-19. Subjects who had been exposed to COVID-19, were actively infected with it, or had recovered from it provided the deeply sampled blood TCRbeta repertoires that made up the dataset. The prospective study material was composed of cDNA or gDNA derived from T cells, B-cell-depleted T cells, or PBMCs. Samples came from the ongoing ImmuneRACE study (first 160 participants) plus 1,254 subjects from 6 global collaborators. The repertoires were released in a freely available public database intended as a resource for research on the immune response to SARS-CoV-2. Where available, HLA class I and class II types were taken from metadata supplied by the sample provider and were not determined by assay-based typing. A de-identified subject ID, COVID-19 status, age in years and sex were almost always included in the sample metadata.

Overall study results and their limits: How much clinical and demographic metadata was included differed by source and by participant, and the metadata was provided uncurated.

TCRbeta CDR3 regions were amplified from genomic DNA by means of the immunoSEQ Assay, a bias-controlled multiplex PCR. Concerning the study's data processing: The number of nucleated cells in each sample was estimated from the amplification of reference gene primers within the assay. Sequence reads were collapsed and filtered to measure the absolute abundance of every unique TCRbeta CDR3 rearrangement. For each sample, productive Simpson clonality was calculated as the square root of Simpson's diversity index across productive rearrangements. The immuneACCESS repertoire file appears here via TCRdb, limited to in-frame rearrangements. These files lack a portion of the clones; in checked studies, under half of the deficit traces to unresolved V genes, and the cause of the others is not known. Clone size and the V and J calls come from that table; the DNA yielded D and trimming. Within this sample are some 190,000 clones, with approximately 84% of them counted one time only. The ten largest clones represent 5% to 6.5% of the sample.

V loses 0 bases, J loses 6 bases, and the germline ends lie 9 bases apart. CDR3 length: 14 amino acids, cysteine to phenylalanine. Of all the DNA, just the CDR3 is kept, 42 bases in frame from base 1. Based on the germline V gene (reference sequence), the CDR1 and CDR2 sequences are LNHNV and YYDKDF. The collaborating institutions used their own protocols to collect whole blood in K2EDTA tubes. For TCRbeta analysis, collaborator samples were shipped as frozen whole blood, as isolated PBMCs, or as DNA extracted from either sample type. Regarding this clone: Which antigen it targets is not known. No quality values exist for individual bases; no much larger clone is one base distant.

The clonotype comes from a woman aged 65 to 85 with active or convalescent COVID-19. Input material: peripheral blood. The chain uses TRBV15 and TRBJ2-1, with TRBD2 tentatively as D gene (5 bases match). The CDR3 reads CATSRDSGGNEQFF. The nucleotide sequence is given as TGTGCCACCAGCAGAGATTCAGGAGGCAATGAGCAGTTCTTC.